This TCR beta chain was recorded in a study of T cells in Graves' hyperthyroidism and ophthalmopathy. CDR1 and CDR2 (germline): KGHDR, SFDVKD. CDR3 size: 11 residues. V was pared by 11 bases and J by 18 bases, with 10 bases of the junction left unmatched. It was RNA transcripts that yielded the amplified TCR beta CDR3 regions. During a first-round RT-PCR of the TCR CDR3, the HTBI primer set was used. TCRdb reprocessed the multiplex PCR reads with MiXCR, giving one entry per CDR3 protein. This table has approximately 640,000 distinct CDR3 sequences, less than 45% appearing once. Notes on this clonotype: The antigen is unknown.

Every diagnosis used clinical symptoms, serum thyroxine and TRAb, thyroid ultrasound and orbital computed tomography. Findings and limits, study-wide: Most thyroid clonotypes that were expanded above 0.001 also turned up in blood.

The TCR comes from an adult man with Graves' disease, either hyperthyroidism or ophthalmopathy (not recorded which). Material for sequencing was peripheral blood or thyroid tissue (not recorded which). The gene calls are TRBV24-1 and TRBJ1-6; 9 bases match TRBD1. For the CDR3, the DNA is TGTGCCATCAGGCCGGGACAGGGTGGCCACTTT. Amino acids: CAIRPGQGGHF.